This T cell receptor beta chain stems from a study of neoadjuvant anti-PD-1 for oral cavity cancer. Time point here: after neoadjuvant nivolumab, at surgical resection. Sequencing used immunoSEQ multiplex PCR; TCRdb keeps in-frame clones, though not all of them. This sample has about 14,000 clones, with roughly 70% found just once. This CDR3 region has 13 residues. In germline, CDR1 is GTSNPN, CDR2 SVGIG (reference sequence). Deletions cut 3 bases from V and 7 bases from J, with 13 bases between. This specimen consisted of PBMCs, obtained after nivolumab (anti-PD-1) treatment. The gene calls are TRBV30 and TRBJ2-1, with D maybe TRBD2 (6 bases). The source is a person between 40 and 80 years old with oral cavity squamous cell carcinoma. The CDR3 loop is CAWSGPSGNEQFF. In DNA, the CDR3 is TGTGCCTGGAGCGGACCCAGCGGGAATGAGCAGTTCTTC.